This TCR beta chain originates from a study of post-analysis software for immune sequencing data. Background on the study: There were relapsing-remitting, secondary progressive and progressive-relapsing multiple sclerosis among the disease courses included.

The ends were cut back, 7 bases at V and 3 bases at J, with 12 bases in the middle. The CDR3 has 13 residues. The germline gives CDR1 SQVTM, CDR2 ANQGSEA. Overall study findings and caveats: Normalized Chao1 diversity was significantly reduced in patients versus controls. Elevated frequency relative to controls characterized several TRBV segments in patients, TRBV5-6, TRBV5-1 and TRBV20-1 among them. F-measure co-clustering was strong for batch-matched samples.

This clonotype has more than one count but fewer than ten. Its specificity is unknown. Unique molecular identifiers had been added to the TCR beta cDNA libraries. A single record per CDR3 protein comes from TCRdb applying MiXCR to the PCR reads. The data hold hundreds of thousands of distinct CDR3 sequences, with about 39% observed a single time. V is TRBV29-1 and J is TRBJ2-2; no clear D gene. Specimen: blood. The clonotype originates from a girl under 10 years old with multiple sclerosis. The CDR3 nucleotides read TGCAGCGGCCTGGAAATAGACACCGGGGAGCTGTTTTTT. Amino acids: CSGLEIDTGELFF.